These 23 T cell receptor beta chains were sequenced from one sample in a study of Tregs in tolerant kidney transplant recipients. Their recognized antigens are unknown. Here immunoSEQ multiplex PCR was the method, and the copy in TCRdb shows in-frame clones only, minus some. The repertoire has roughly 19,000 clones, 50% to 70% of them found once; the top ten carry around 3.7%. The source material was Tregs from blood cultured with allogeneic cells. The receptors derive from a human donor in good health.

J is TRBJ2-1 and V is TRBV13; 15 bases agree with TRBD2. J was trimmed by 0 bases and V by 5 bases; bases with no gene match: 5. This CDR3 spans 18 amino acids. CDR1 and CDR2 from the germline V gene are PRHDT and FYEKMQ (reference sequence). This chain's CDR3 is CASSPGLAGGSSYNEQFF. CDR3 coding DNA: TGTGCCAGCAGCCCCGGACTAGCGGGAGGGAGCTCCTACAATGAGCAGTTCTTC.

The CDR3 loop reads CASTEPGGDEKLFF. The DNA for the CDR3 is TGTGCCAGCACTGAGCCGGGGGGGGATGAAAAACTGTTTTTT. The gene calls are TRBV28 and TRBJ1-4, with D perhaps matching TRBD1 (5 bases). The germline V and J ends were trimmed by 7 bases and 6 bases, with 15 bases remaining between them. Germline V CDR1 and CDR2: MDHEN, SYDVKM. This CDR3 comprises 14 residues.

V usage is TRBV12-5 and J usage is TRBJ2-5, with 13 positions matching TRBD2. CDR1 is LGHNT and CDR2 is FRNRAP in the germline V gene. J lost 1 base, V lost 0 bases, and 2 bases had no gene match. This CDR3 is 17 amino acids long. The CDR3 DNA reads as TGTGCTAGTGGTTTGGTTACTAGCGGGGGGGGCCAAGAGACCCAGTACTTC. It is translated as CASGLVTSGGGQETQYF.

The V call is TRBV5-4, the J call TRBJ1-2, with D possibly being TRBD1 (5 bases). Germline V gene lookup returns CDR1 SGHNT and CDR2 YYREEE (reference sequence). The CDR3 runs 14 residues. With 5 bases removed from V and 6 bases from J, the gap between germline ends came to 17 bases. Here the CDR3 DNA reads TGTGCCAGCAGTGGACCGGGAGGGGTCGATGGCTACACCTTC. As protein: CASSGPGGVDGYTF.

CDR3 protein: CASSLWGDRNYGYTF. DNA of the CDR3: TGCGCCAGCAGCTTGTGGGGGGACAGGAACTATGGCTACACCTTC. This sequence joins TRBV5-1 and TRBJ1-2; 8 bases match TRBD1. Per the germline V gene, CDR1 is SGHRS and CDR2 is YFSETQ. J was trimmed by 2 bases and V by 1 base; bases with no gene match: 4. The CDR3 is 15 amino acids. The complete variable domain, with remaining parts taken from reference TRBV5-1 and TRBJ1-2, reads KAGVTQTPRYLIKTRGQQVTLSCSPISGHRSVSWYQQTPGQGLQFLFEYFSETQRNKGNFPGRFSGRQFSNSRSEMNVSTLELGDSALYLCASSLWGDRNYGYTFGSGTRLTVV.

This clone was picked up a small number of times. V usage is TRBV11-2 and J usage is TRBJ2-7, with 11 positions matching TRBD2. The trim removed 5 bases at V and 5 bases at J, leaving 11 bases unmatched. In germline, CDR1 is SGHAT, CDR2 FQNNGV. The CDR3 is 16 amino acids. The CDR3 protein is CASSPRLAGNTHEQYF. The CDR3 DNA is TGTGCCAGCAGCCCCAGACTAGCGGGAAATACCCACGAGCAGTACTTC.

CDR3 sequence: CASSPIRPRATRWETQYF. In nucleotides, the CDR3 is TGTGCCAGCAGCCCCATAAGACCTCGCGCGACGCGATGGGAGACCCAGTACTTC. The chain couples TRBV7-8 to TRBJ2-5; no definite D call. CDR3 length: 18 amino acids. Trimming cost V 5 bases and J 5 bases, with 27 bases left between them. Germline V gene lookup returns CDR1 SGHVS and CDR2 FQNEAQ.

The V call is TRBV5-1, the J call TRBJ2-3; perhaps TRBD2 as D (6 bases). CDR1 and CDR2 (germline): SGHRS, YFSETQ. CDR3 size: 15 residues. Trimming pared 0 bases from V and 5 bases from J, leaving 13 bases between. CDR3 amino acids: CASSLDPGVGDTQYF. For the CDR3, the DNA is TGCGCCAGCAGCTTGGATCCGGGAGTGGGAGATACGCAGTATTTT.

The chain is built from TRBV2 and TRBJ2-7; TRBD1 matches 11 bases. The V segment lost 5 bases and the J segment 6 bases; nucleotides outside the gene matches: 6. The CDR3 loop spans 14 amino acids. CDR1 SNHLY and CDR2 FYNNEI come from the germline V gene. DNA for the CDR3: TGTGCCAGCAGTCGACGGACAGGGGGCGCCGAGCAGTACTTC. This translates into CASSRRTGGAEQYF. The entire variable domain, with the rest obtained from reference TRBV2 and TRBJ2-7, is as follows: EPEVTQTPSHQVTQMGQEVILRCVPISNHLYFYWYRQILGQKVEFLVSFYNNEISEKSEIFDDQFSVERPDGSNFTLKIRSTKLEDSAMYFCASSRRTGGAEQYFGPGTRLTVT.

This clone was observed a handful of times. The chain recombines TRBV2 with TRBJ1-2; possible D gene TRBD1, 6 bases. Germline V CDR1 and CDR2: SNHLY, FYNNEI. Trimming pared 8 bases from V and 7 bases from J, leaving 11 bases between. The CDR3 covers 11 residues. The CDR3 loop is CASGTTGGYTF. The CDR3 bases are TGTGCCAGCGGGACAACGGGTGGCTACACCTTC. Full variable domain (missing parts from reference TRBV2 and TRBJ1-2): EPEVTQTPSHQVTQMGQEVILRCVPISNHLYFYWYRQILGQKVEFLVSFYNNEISEKSEIFDDQFSVERPDGSNFTLKIRSTKLEDSAMYFCASGTTGGYTFGSGTRLTVV.

This clone was picked up a small number of times. The chain employs TRBV9 and TRBJ2-1, with D perhaps being TRBD1 or TRBD2 (6 bases each). This CDR3 spans 15 amino acids. Trimming took 0 bases from V and 6 from J, leaving 13 bases between them. Germline CDR1 reads SGDLS; CDR2 reads YYNGEE. CDR3 nucleotide sequence: TGTGCCAGCAGCGTAGTTAAAGGGGGGTCCAATGAGCAGTTCTTC. The encoded protein is CASSVVKGGSNEQFF.

The chain links TRBV14 to TRBJ1-5; D is ambiguous. Germline V lookup: CDR1 SGHDN, CDR2 FVKESK. The CDR3 covers 20 residues. V lost 0 bases to trimming and J lost 0 bases, with 21 bases between them. The CDR3 nucleotides read TGTGCCAGCAGCCAAGATGTGACGGGGAGGGCCCTGTTTAGCAATCAGCCCCAGCATTTT. The encoded protein is CASSQDVTGRALFSNQPQHF.

The CDR3 sequence is CASSFYNEQFF. CDR3 nucleotide sequence: TGTGCCAGCAGTTTTTACAATGAGCAGTTCTTC. The chain recombines TRBV6-1 with TRBJ2-1; D gene unclear. CDR1 is MNHNS and CDR2 is SASEGT in the germline V gene. The CDR3 is 11 amino acids. V was cut by 5 bases and J by 4 bases, with 3 bases left in between.

The chain uses TRBV29-1 and TRBJ1-2; D is undetermined. The germline CDR1 and CDR2 sequences are SQVTM and ANQGSEA. The CDR3 spans 13 residues. V was pared by 2 bases and J by 2 bases, with 9 bases between. The CDR3 DNA reads as TGCAGCGTTGAAAGTCAGAGCAACTATGGCTACACCTTC. Residues: CSVESQSNYGYTF. The full variable domain, in which reference TRBV29-1 and TRBJ1-2 provide the parts outside the CDR3, is SAVISQKPSRDICQRGTSLTIQCQVDSQVTMMFWYRQQPGQSLTLIATANQGSEATYESGFVIDKFPISRPNLTFSTLTVSNMSPEDSSIYLCSVESQSNYGYTFGSGTRLTVV.

The chain employs TRBV19 and TRBJ2-3, with D possibly called TRBD1 or TRBD2 (5 bases each). V was trimmed by 4 bases and J by 1 base, leaving 15 bases between them. Germline assignment: CDR1 LNHDA and CDR2 SQIVND (reference sequence). This CDR3 has 16 amino acids. CDR3 region: CASSRDRGVRTDTQYF. The DNA for the CDR3 is TGTGCCAGTAGTAGGGATAGGGGAGTCCGCACAGATACGCAGTATTTT.

This clone has a single count. The CDR3 protein is CASSQGGGGYNEQFF. CDR3 nucleotide sequence: TGTGCCAGCAGCCAAGGGGGAGGGGGCTACAATGAGCAGTTCTTC. This rearrangement joins TRBV4-2 to TRBJ2-1, with a possible D match to TRBD2 (7 bases). Germline CDR1 reads LGHNA; CDR2 reads YNFKEQ. The CDR3 sequence is 15 residues long. Trimming shortened V by 1 base and J by 3 bases, and 10 bases separated the two germline ends.

This clone was seen a few times. The gene calls are TRBV6-1 and TRBJ2-1; D unresolved. With 5 bases removed from V and 6 bases from J, the gap between germline ends came to 2 bases. The V gene's germline CDR1 is MNHNS and CDR2 SASEGT. CDR3 length equals 10 residues. CDR3 bases: TGTGCCAGCAGTTCCAATGAGCAGTTCTTC. Protein sequence: CASSSNEQFF.

The chain carries TRBV4-1 and TRBJ1-1; TRBD1 agrees at 8 bases. The CDR3 consists of 14 residues. Germline lookup yields CDR1 MGHRA and CDR2 YSYEKL. J lost 2 bases, V lost 5 bases, and 4 bases had no gene match. CDR3 region: CASSKTGGNTEAFF. For the CDR3, the DNA is TGCGCCAGCAGCAAAACAGGGGGTAACACTGAAGCTTTCTTT.

In its sample, this clone was seen a few times. CDR3 bases: TGTGCCAGCAGCTTAACGGGAGGGCGCACTGAAGCTTTCTTT. Translating it yields CASSLTGGRTEAFF. The rearrangement links TRBV5-4 to TRBJ1-1; the D is unclear. The CDR3 spans 14 residues. Looked up from germline, CDR1 is SGHNT and CDR2 is YYREEE (reference sequence). V lost 2 bases, J lost 4 bases, and 12 bases lay in between.

This chain uses TRBV30 with TRBJ1-1; D remains ambiguous. The V end was cut by 4 bases, the J end by 5 bases, with 11 bases between. The CDR3 covers 12 residues. Germline V CDR1 and CDR2: GTSNPN, SVGIG (reference sequence). In DNA, the CDR3 is TGTGCCTGGACCTCTAGGCGAACTGAAGCTTTCTTT. Encoded protein: CAWTSRRTEAFF.

The chain couples TRBV6-6 to TRBJ1-5; D gene uncertain. Germline V CDR1 and CDR2: MNHNY, SVGAGI (reference sequence). The CDR3 totals 16 residues. V lost 0 bases and J lost 0, with 9 bases in between. CDR3 loop: CASSYSFSHSNQPQHF. Here the CDR3 DNA reads TGTGCCAGCAGTTACTCTTTCAGCCATAGCAATCAGCCCCAGCATTTT.

V usage is TRBV29-1 and J usage is TRBJ2-3, with D maybe TRBD2 (6 bases). The CDR3 is made up of 13 amino acids. V was cut by 5 bases and J by 1 base, with 10 bases left in between. CDR1 and CDR2 (germline): SQVTM, ANQGSEA. The CDR3 sequence is CSVRIAGTDTQYF. CDR3 in DNA: TGCAGCGTTCGGATAGCGGGCACAGATACGCAGTATTTT.

CDR3: CASRPSGRDEQYF. The CDR3 DNA is TGTGCCAGCAGACCGAGCGGGAGAGACGAGCAGTACTTC. The rearrangement uses TRBV6-5 and TRBJ2-7; 8 positions match TRBD2. Germline V lookup: CDR1 MNHEY, CDR2 SVGAGI. The V gene end was trimmed by 6 bases and the J gene end by 5 bases; junction bases not matched to a gene: 6. The CDR3 runs to 13 residues.